The rows below give T cell receptor beta chains drawn from one sample of a study of T cells after yellow fever vaccination. Each CDR3 protein is one row after TCRdb ran MiXCR on the 5' RACE reads. The repertoire includes 500,000 to 650,000 distinct CDR3 sequences, approximately 15% of them detected once, and over 12% sits in the top ten. The material sequenced was PBMCs, taken on the day of the yellow fever booster vaccination. The origin of the receptors is a man in his thirties or forties who received the YFV17D yellow fever vaccine. The CDR3 runs from the conserved cysteine through the conserved F or W. Each record gives: clone size, J gene, V gene, D gene, CDR3 DNA, CDR3 protein. D genes are given only for firm matches. Part of the rows lack a size; the others show once, few, many or a class for expanded clones.

-	TRBJ2-3	TRBV7-2	TRBD2	TGTGCCAGCAGCCATTACCTAGCGGGAGGGCCCTTAGATACGCAGTATTTT	CASSHYLAGGPLDTQYF
few	TRBJ2-7	TRBV5-1	-	TGCGCCAGCAGCTTGGCTCCGGGGGTGGACGAGCAGTACTTC	CASSLAPGVDEQYF
-	TRBJ2-5	TRBV20-1	-	TGCAGTGCTCGAAATCCAGGTGGCATCGGGGAGACCCAGTACTTC	CSARNPGGIGETQYF
-	TRBJ1-1	TRBV6-2/TRBV6-3	-	TGTGCCAGCAGTACCCCCTCCCGCACCCTTGAAGCTTTCTTT	CASSTPSRTLEAFF
few	TRBJ2-7	TRBV29-1	TRBD1	TGCAGCGTTGGGCGGGACAGGGCATCATGGGAGCAGTACTTC	CSVGRDRASWEQYF
many	TRBJ1-1	TRBV4-1	-	TGCGCCAGCATGAGGAACACTGAAGCTTTCTTT	CASMRNTEAFF
many	TRBJ1-2	TRBV5-8	-	TGTGCCAGCAGCTTGACTACCATTATGAACTATGGCTACACCTTC	CASSLTTIMNYGYTF
few	TRBJ2-3	TRBV24-1	TRBD2	TGTGCCACCAGTGAACTTAGCGGGAGCACAGATACGCAGTATTTT	CATSELSGSTDTQYF
few	TRBJ2-7	TRBV20-1	TRBD1	TGCAGTCCAAAGGGGGCGCGCGAGCAGTACTTC	CSPKGAREQYF
-	TRBJ2-1	TRBV5-1	TRBD2	TGCGCCAGCAGCTTAAGACTAGCGGGAGGTCTGGATGAGCAGTTCTTC	CASSLRLAGGLDEQFF
few	TRBJ1-5	TRBV27	-	TGTGCCAGCAGTCGGGGCGTAAATCAGCCCCAGCATTTT	CASSRGVNQPQHF
many	TRBJ2-2	TRBV6-2/TRBV6-3	-	TGTGCCAGCAGTTACGATGGGGGGGCACCAACCGGGGAGCTGTTTTTT	CASSYDGGAPTGELFF
few	TRBJ2-2	TRBV15	TRBD1	TGTGCCACCACCGCGCGACAGGGAGAGGGAGAGCTGTTTTTT	CATTARQGEGELFF
-	TRBJ2-7	TRBV15	TRBD2	TGTGCCACCGCACGAACGGGACTAGCGAAATACGAGCAGTACTTC	CATARTGLAKYEQYF
few	TRBJ2-7	TRBV27	TRBD2	TGTGCCAGCAAGCGGGGCGGAACCTACGAGCAGTACTTC	CASKRGGTYEQYF
-	TRBJ2-5	TRBV30	-	TGTGCCTGGAGTTTGGGGCTGAACCAAGAGACCCAGTACTTC	CAWSLGLNQETQYF
-	TRBJ2-7	TRBV12-5	-	TGTGCTAGTGGTTTAGGGGGAGGGGGATCCTACGAGCAGTACTTC	CASGLGGGGSYEQYF
few	TRBJ1-2	TRBV9	-	TGTGCCAGCAGCGCAGATCTTACGACAGTCTATGGCTACACCTTC	CASSADLTTVYGYTF
few	TRBJ2-1	TRBV7-8	TRBD2	TGTGCCAGCAGCCGTAGCGGGAGTCTGTGGGAGCAGTTCTTC	CASSRSGSLWEQFF
many	TRBJ2-1	TRBV10-1	-	TGCGCCAGCAGTGAGTCGAGAGTGAATGAGCAGTTCTTC	CASSESRVNEQFF
-	TRBJ2-1	TRBV15	TRBD1	TGTGCCACCAGCGCCAGGGGGCTCAATGAGCAGTTCTTC	CATSARGLNEQFF
few	TRBJ2-1	TRBV5-1	TRBD2	TGCGCCAGCAGCTTCCCGACTAGCCCTTTCTACAATGAGCAGTTCTTC	CASSFPTSPFYNEQFF
few	TRBJ1-1	TRBV6-2/TRBV6-3	TRBD1	TGTGCCAGCAGTAACACTCCAGGGGGAAGGACTGAAGCTTTCTTT	CASSNTPGGRTEAFF
-	TRBJ2-3	TRBV5-5	-	TGTGCCAGCAGCTTGATTAGTTGGCCAGGGGCACAGGATACGCAGTATTTT	CASSLISWPGAQDTQYF
few	TRBJ2-1	TRBV10-3	TRBD2	TGTGCCATCAGTGTGTTGAGTAGCGGGAGTTACAATGAGCAGTTCTTC	CAISVLSSGSYNEQFF
many	TRBJ2-3	TRBV7-2	-	TGTGCCAGCAGCTGGGCGGCGGGCGGGACAGATACGCAGTATTTT	CASSWAAGGTDTQYF